These 22 T cell receptor beta chains came from one sample sequenced in a study of control samples from healthy donors and cancer patients. Libraries were prepared by immunoSEQ multiplex PCR; TCRdb keeps only in-frame clonotypes and omits some of them. The repertoire consists of roughly 160,000 clones, with 88% occurring once and the leading ten covering under 5%. Sequences were obtained from blood. The receptors here all came from a woman in her 30s in good health.

This sequence joins TRBV11-2 and TRBJ2-1; no definite D call. V lost 3 bases to trimming and J lost 5 bases, with 8 bases between them. CDR1 and CDR2 (germline): SGHAT, FQNNGV. The CDR3 sequence is 13 residues long. The CDR3 coding sequence is TGTGCCAGCAGCTTTGGCGGTCACAATGAGCAGTTCTTC. This gives the protein CASSFGGHNEQFF.

The gene calls are TRBV28 and TRBJ2-1; D unresolved. There are 15 residues in the CDR3. CDR1 is MDHEN, CDR2 SYDVKM, per germline. Trimming stripped 2 bases from V and 4 bases from J, with 12 bases between. CDR3 sequence (DNA): TGTGCCAGCAGTTTAGGATTTGGGCGGTACAATGAGCAGTTCTTC. The encoded protein is CASSLGFGRYNEQFF.

The CDR3 DNA reads as TGTGCCAGCAAGGGGATCAAACTCTACGAGCAGTACTTC. It is translated as CASKGIKLYEQYF. V usage is TRBV6-5 and J usage is TRBJ2-7; a weak D match, TRBD1 (5 bases). The CDR3 has 13 residues. The germline V gene encodes CDR1 MNHEY and CDR2 SVGAGI. V was cut by 7 bases and J by 3 bases, with 13 bases left in between.

Only a few counts were recorded for this clone. V gene TRBV5-4 combines with J gene TRBJ2-7; D unresolved. The CDR3 consists of 13 residues. Germline values: CDR1 SGHNT, CDR2 YYREEE (reference sequence). Trimming took 2 bases from V and 5 from J, leaving 11 bases between them. The CDR3 coding sequence is TGTGCCAGCAGCTTCCCCGGGTGGAACGAGCAGTACTTC. The encoded protein is CASSFPGWNEQYF.

This chain joins TRBV6-5 and TRBJ1-1; 8 nucleotides line up with TRBD1. The length of the CDR3 is 15 residues. V gave up 4 bases and J gave up 8 bases; unmatched junction bases: 12. CDR1 and CDR2 from the germline V gene are MNHEY and SVGAGI. The CDR3 here is CASSFSPGGGGEAFF. CDR3 bases: TGTGCCAGCAGTTTCTCCCCAGGGGGCGGTGGCGAAGCTTTCTTT.

J is TRBJ2-1 and V is TRBV1; the D call of TRBD2 is as the table states it, not checked on the DNA. TRBV1 is noted as a pseudogene. This CDR3 is built from 20 residues. The CDR3 region has the DNA TGCACCAGCAGCCAAGAGAGGGAGCGGGAGGGCCGTTGGAACTACAATGAGCAGTTCTTC. Amino acid sequence: CTSSQEREREGRWNYNEQFF.

The V and J genes are TRBV5-6 and TRBJ1-2, with TRBD1 matching over 7 bases. Per the germline V gene, CDR1 is SGHDT and CDR2 is YYEEEE. The CDR3 runs to 14 residues. The J segment lost 2 bases and the V segment lost 5 bases, leaving 6 bases of the junction unmatched. This CDR3 is CASSTGTVNYGYTF. CDR3 DNA: TGTGCCAGCAGTACCGGGACAGTAAACTATGGCTACACCTTC.

CDR3 DNA: TGTGCCAGCAGCGAACTAGCGAGAAACACAGATACGCAGTATTTT. Translation gives CASSELARNTDTQYF. The V and J genes are TRBV28 and TRBJ2-3, with TRBD2 matching 7 bases. The V gene's germline CDR1 is MDHEN and CDR2 SYDVKM. With V trimmed by 6 bases and J by 2 bases, 8 bases remained unmatched. The CDR3 is 15 residues long. The full variable domain, in which reference TRBV28 and TRBJ2-3 provide the parts outside the CDR3, is DVKVTQSSRYLVKRTGEKVFLECVQDMDHENMFWYRQDPGLGLRLIYFSYDVKMKEKGDIPEGYSVSREKKERFSLILESASTNQTSMYLCASSELARNTDTQYFGPGTRLTVL.

Only one count was recorded for this clone. The genes are TRBV7-9 and TRBJ2-5; D is unclear. V lost 4 bases to trimming and J lost 1 base, with 13 bases between them. The CDR3 extends over 15 amino acids. Germline V gene data show CDR1 as SEHNR and CDR2 as FQNEAQ (reference sequence). The CDR3 spells CASSSGRALQETQYF. The CDR3 DNA reads TGTGCCAGCAGCTCGGGCCGGGCCCTCCAAGAGACCCAGTACTTC.

This clone occurred a few times. The chain links TRBV6-5 to TRBJ2-7; D is perhaps TRBD1 (5 bases). This CDR3 spans 12 amino acids. The V and J ends lost 6 bases and 3 bases respectively, with 9 bases between them. Germline lookup yields CDR1 MNHEY and CDR2 SVGAGI. The CDR3 sequence: CASSSDSYEQYF. Here the CDR3 DNA reads TGTGCCAGCAGCTCAGACAGCTACGAGCAGTACTTC.

This clone was seen only once. The rearrangement joins TRBV4-1 to TRBJ1-3; D unresolved. Germline values: CDR1 MGHRA, CDR2 YSYEKL. Between the trimmed V and J ends, which lost 0 bases and 5 bases, there was a span of 11 bases. The CDR3 length is 15 residues. CDR3 nucleotide sequence: TGCGCCAGCAGCCAAGATGGGAGGGATCGAAACACCATATATTTT. Protein product: CASSQDGRDRNTIYF.

The genes are TRBV2 and TRBJ1-1; D possibly corresponds to TRBD1 (5 bases). The CDR3 loop spans 14 amino acids. Per germline, CDR1 SNHLY and CDR2 FYNNEI. V was shortened by 6 bases and J by 0 bases, with 11 bases between the two germline ends. The CDR3 DNA reads TGTGCCAGCAGGCCCAGGGCTATGAACACTGAAGCTTTCTTT. Translation: CASRPRAMNTEAFF.

The sample holds one count of this clone. The V gene is TRBV9, the J gene TRBJ2-7, with 12 bases matching TRBD1. The CDR3 is 15 residues long. Germline V lookup: CDR1 SGDLS, CDR2 YYNGEE. Trimming at V came to 2 bases and at J to 3 bases, leaving 3 bases not matched to a gene. CDR3 sequence reads: CASSVGQGAGYEQYF. Written as DNA, the CDR3 is TGTGCCAGCAGCGTGGGACAGGGGGCGGGCTACGAGCAGTACTTC.

The V gene is TRBV5-1, the J gene TRBJ2-7; 7 bases line up with TRBD1. V dropped 0 bases and J dropped 3; count of bases not matched to a gene: 3. The CDR3 covers 14 residues. Germline loops: CDR1 SGHRS, CDR2 YFSETQ. Here the CDR3 DNA reads TGCGCCAGCAGCTTGGGGGCAGGGGGCTACGAGCAGTACGTC. Amino acids: CASSLGAGGYEQYV.

This sequence joins TRBV27 and TRBJ2-7; D is perhaps TRBD1 (5 bases). The germline V gene encodes CDR1 MNHEY and CDR2 SMNVEV (reference sequence). With 2 bases removed from V and 6 bases from J, the gap between germline ends came to 8 bases. The CDR3 runs to 12 residues. In nucleotides, the CDR3 is TGTGCCAGCAGTTTAAGGGGCGGCGAGCAGTACTTC. It is translated as CASSLRGGEQYF.

V and J are TRBV27 and TRBJ2-7; no reliable D call. Germline CDR1 reads MNHEY; CDR2 reads SMNVEV (reference sequence). Trimming removed 4 bases at V and 0 bases at J, with 10 bases between. The CDR3 sequence is 14 residues long. CDR3 coding DNA: TGTGCCAGCAGTTCACTCCCGAGCTCCTACGAGCAGTACTTC. Translating it yields CASSSLPSSYEQYF.

The chain joins TRBV21-1 to TRBJ2-1; TRBD2 is the table's D call and was not checked against the DNA. TRBV21-1 is a listed pseudogene. This CDR3 is 14 amino acids long. The CDR3 spells CASSRTSGRYEQFF. CDR3 nucleotides: TGTGCCAGCAGCAGGACTAGCGGGAGATATGAGCAGTTCTTC.

J is TRBJ1-3 and V is TRBV5-4; D perhaps matches TRBD1 (6 bases). Germline V gives CDR1 SGHNT, CDR2 YYREEE (reference sequence). The CDR3 totals 17 residues. V gave up 7 bases and J gave up 0 bases, with 20 bases separating them. The CDR3 DNA sequence: TGTGCCAGCCATAAGGACTCGGGGGCCACCTCTGGAAACACCATATATTTT. It yields the protein CASHKDSGATSGNTIYF.

The count of this clone is one. The chain links TRBV28 to TRBJ2-1; no clear D gene. V lost 7 bases and J 1 base, leaving 14 bases between the germline ends. The CDR3 sequence is 15 residues long. Looked up from germline, CDR1 is MDHEN and CDR2 is SYDVKM. The CDR3, as DNA: TGTGCCAGCAAGATAGGCGGATCTTCCTACAATGAGCAGTTCTTC. It encodes CASKIGGSSYNEQFF.

This clone came up once. The genes are TRBV18 and TRBJ2-6; D gene uncertain. The CDR3 runs 14 residues. Germline CDR1 is KGHSH and CDR2 is LQKENI. Between the trimmed V and J ends, which lost 2 bases and 2 bases, there was a span of 4 bases. DNA of the CDR3: TGTGCCAGCTCACCAGACGCTGGGGCCAACGTCCTGACTTTC. This codes for CASSPDAGANVLTF.

The chain carries TRBV21-1 and TRBJ1-1; TRBD1 is the table's D call, not checked against the DNA. TRBV21-1 represents a pseudogene. The CDR3 is 15 amino acids. Here the CDR3 reads CASSKAQGVNTEAFF. The CDR3 DNA is TGTGCCAGCAGCAAAGCACAAGGGGTGAACACTGAAGCTTTCTTT.

CDR3 sequence (DNA): TGTGCCAGTAGTCCACGCCCGACAGGGGACTATGGCTACACCTTC. Translation: CASSPRPTGDYGYTF. The V and J genes are TRBV19 and TRBJ1-2; 8 bases match TRBD1. V shed 5 bases and J 3 bases; nucleotides not matched to a gene: 8. From germline, CDR1 is LNHDA and CDR2 SQIVND (reference sequence). This CDR3 is 15 amino acids long.